The clone carrying this T cell receptor beta chain was detected only a few times. The target antigen is unknown. V lost 10 bases, J lost 5 bases, and 6 bases stayed unmatched. The CDR3 runs to 13 residues. Germline V lookup: CDR1 SEHNR, CDR2 FQNEAQ (reference sequence). The data were taken from a study of identical twins. After template switching added a universal primer site, the resulting cDNA carried unique molecular identifiers. Via MiXCR, TCRdb re-called the 5' RACE reads, giving one row per CDR3 protein. The table lists about 200,000 distinct CDR3 sequences, 15% to 20% of them singletons. The study's findings and limits: Memory repertoires lacked the insertion deficit that abundant cord blood beta clonotypes showed.

These records were also assigned to another study, of T cells expressing NK-cell markers.

Sequencing was carried out using CD8+ T cells sorted from blood. V is TRBV7-9 and J is TRBJ2-1; 9 nucleotides align to TRBD2. The receptor's source is a woman aged 18-29 years in good health. The CDR3 loop reads CATQTSGDNEQFF. For the CDR3, the DNA is TGTGCCACCCAGACTAGCGGAGACAATGAGCAGTTCTTC.